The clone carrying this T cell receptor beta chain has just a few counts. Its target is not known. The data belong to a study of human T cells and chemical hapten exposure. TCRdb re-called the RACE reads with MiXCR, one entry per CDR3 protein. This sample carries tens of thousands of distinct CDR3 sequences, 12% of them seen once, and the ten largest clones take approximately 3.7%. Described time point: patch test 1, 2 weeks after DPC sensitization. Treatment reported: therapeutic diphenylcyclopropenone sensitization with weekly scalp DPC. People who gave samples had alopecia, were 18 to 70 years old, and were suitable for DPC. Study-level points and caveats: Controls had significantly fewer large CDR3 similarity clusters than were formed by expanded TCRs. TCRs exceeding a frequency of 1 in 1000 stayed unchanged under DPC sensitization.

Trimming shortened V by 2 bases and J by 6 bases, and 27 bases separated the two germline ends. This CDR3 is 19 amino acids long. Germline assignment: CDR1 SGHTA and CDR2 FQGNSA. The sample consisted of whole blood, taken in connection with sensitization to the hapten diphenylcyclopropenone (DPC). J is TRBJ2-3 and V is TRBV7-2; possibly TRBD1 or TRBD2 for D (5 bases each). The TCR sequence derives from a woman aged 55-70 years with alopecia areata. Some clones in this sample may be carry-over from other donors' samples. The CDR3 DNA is TGTGCCAGCAGCTTATTGTTCGGGGCTCGGGGAGCCCGGAGGGATACGCAGTATTTT. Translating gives CASSLLFGARGARRDTQYF.